This T cell receptor (beta chain) was recorded in a study of blood T cells in healthy people across ages. The study, taken as a whole, reports: Considered underestimates were the diversity estimates obtained from one million T cells.

A second PCR of about 6 to 11 cycles used a sample-barcoded 5' primer and a J-beta primer mix. Each TCR beta cDNA got a 12-nucleotide random molecular identifier. From the 5' RACE reads, TCRdb called clonotypes with MiXCR, one entry per CDR3 protein. The repertoire holds around 1,600,000 distinct CDR3 sequences, with 40% to 45% as singletons. The V gene's germline CDR1 is SGHDN and CDR2 FVKESK. The length of the CDR3 is 15 residues. V dropped 0 bases and J dropped 4 bases, with 10 bases sitting between them. A word on this clonotype: Its specificity is not known.

The clonotype comes from a woman aged 18 to 35 in good health. Input material: blood. The rearrangement joins TRBV14 to TRBJ2-1; D gene uncertain. The CDR3 reads CASSQDRARYNEQFF. The CDR3 coding sequence is TGTGCCAGCAGCCAAGATAGGGCAAGATACAATGAGCAGTTCTTC.